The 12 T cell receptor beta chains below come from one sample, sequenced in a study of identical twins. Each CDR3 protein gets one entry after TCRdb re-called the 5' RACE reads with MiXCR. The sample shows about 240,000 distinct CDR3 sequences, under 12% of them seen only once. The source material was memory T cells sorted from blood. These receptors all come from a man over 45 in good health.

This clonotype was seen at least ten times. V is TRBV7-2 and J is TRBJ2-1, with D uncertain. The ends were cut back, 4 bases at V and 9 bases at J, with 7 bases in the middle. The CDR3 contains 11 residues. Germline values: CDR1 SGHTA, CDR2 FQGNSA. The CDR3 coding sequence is TGTGCCAGCAGCTCCTGGGGTGAGCAGTTCTTC. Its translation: CASSSWGEQFF.

CDR3 bases: TGTGCCAGCACCCTGTCCGGGAGGTCCACTGAAGCTTTCTTT. It encodes CASTLSGRSTEAFF. This rearrangement joins TRBV12-3 or TRBV12-4 to TRBJ1-1; D is undetermined. V was cut by 7 bases and J by 4 bases, with 16 bases left in between. The CDR3 spans 14 residues.

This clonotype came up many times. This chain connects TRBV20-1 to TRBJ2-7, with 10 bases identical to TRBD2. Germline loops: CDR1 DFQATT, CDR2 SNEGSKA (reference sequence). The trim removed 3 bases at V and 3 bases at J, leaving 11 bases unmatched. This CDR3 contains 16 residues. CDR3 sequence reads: CSASPLTSGTVYEQYF. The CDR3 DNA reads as TGCAGTGCTAGTCCCCTTACTAGCGGGACCGTCTACGAGCAGTACTTC.

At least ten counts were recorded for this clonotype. The CDR3, as DNA: TGTGCCAGCAGATCCACGGGGGGCCAGAGGGGGGAGCTGTTTTTT. Amino acids: CASRSTGGQRGELFF. The chain has TRBV12-3 or TRBV12-4 and TRBJ2-2, with a tentative D call TRBD2 (7 bases). The CDR3 sequence is 15 residues long. V lost 6 bases, J lost 8 bases, and 19 bases lay in between.

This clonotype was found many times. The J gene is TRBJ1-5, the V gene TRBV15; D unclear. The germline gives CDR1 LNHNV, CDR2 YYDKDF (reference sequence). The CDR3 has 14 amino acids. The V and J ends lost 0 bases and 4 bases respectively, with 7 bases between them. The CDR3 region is CATSRDQLNQPQHF. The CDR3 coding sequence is TGTGCCACCAGCAGAGATCAACTGAATCAGCCCCAGCATTTT.

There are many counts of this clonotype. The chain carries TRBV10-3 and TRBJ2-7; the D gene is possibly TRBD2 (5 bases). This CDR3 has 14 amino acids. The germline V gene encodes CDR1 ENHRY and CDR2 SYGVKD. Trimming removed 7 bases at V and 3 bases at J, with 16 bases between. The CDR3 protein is CAITRSADFYEQYF. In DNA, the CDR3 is TGTGCCATCACCCGGTCAGCGGATTTCTACGAGCAGTACTTC.

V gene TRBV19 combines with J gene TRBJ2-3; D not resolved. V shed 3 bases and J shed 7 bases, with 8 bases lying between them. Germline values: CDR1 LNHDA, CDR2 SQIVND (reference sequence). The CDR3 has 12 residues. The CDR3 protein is CASSIRGNTQYF. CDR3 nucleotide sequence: TGTGCCAGTAGTATCCGTGGAAATACGCAGTATTTT.

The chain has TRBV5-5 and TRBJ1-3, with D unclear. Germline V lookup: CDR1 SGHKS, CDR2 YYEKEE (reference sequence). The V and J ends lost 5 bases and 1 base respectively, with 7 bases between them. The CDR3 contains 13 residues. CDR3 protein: CASRTSSGNTIYF. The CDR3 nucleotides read TGTGCCAGCAGGACATCTTCTGGAAACACCATATATTTT.

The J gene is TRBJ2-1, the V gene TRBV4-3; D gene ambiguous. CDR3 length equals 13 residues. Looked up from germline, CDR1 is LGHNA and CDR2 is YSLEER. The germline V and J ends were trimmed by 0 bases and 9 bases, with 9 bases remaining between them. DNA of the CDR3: TGCGCCAGCAGCCAAGAGGTAGCCCGTGAGCAGTTCTTC. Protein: CASSQEVAREQFF.

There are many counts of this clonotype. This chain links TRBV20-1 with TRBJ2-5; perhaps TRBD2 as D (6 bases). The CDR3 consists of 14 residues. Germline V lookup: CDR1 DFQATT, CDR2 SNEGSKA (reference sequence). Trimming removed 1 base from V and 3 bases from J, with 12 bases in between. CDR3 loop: CSARGLDYKETQYF. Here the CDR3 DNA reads TGCAGTGCTAGAGGACTAGACTATAAAGAGACCCAGTACTTC.

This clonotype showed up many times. The CDR3 coding sequence is TGTGCCAGCAGCTTACAGGTTATCCCCTACGGTTCACCCCTCCACTTT. This gives the protein CASSLQVIPYGSPLHF. The chain uses TRBV7-2 and TRBJ1-6, with D hard to call. The germline V gene has CDR1 SGHTA and CDR2 FQGNSA. The CDR3 consists of 16 residues. Trimming took 2 bases from V and 9 from J, leaving 17 bases between them.

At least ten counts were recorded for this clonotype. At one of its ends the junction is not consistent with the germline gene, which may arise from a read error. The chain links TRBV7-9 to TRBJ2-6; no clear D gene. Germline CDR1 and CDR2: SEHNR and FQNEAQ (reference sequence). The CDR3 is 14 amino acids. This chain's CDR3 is CASSLASGANVLTF. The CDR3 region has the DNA TGTGCCAGCAGTTTAGCATCTGGGGCCAACGTCCTGACTTTC.